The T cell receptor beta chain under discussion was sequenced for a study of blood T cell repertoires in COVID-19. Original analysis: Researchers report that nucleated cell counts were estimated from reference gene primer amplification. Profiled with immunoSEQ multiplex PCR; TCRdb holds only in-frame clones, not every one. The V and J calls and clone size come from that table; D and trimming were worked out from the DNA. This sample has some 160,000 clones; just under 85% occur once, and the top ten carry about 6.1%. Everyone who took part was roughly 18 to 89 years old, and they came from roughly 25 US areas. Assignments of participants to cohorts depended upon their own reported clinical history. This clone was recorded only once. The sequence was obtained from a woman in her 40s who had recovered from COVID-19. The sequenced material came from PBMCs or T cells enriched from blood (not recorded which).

DNA of the CDR3: TGCGCCAGCAGCCTCGGGACAGGCCAGAACTATGGCTACACCTTC. This translates into CASSLGTGQNYGYTF. The chain is built from TRBV4-1 and TRBJ1-2; 8 bases align to TRBD1. The V gene end was trimmed by 4 bases and the J gene end by 2 bases; junction bases not matched to a gene: 6. This CDR3 is built from 15 residues. The V gene's germline CDR1 is MGHRA and CDR2 YSYEKL.